What follows is one T cell receptor beta chain and its context. This clonotype was seen repeatedly, ten times or more. The target of this receptor is not known. Per-base quality was not reported, and no clone a single base away is much larger than it. This record comes from a study of T-cell reconstitution after alpha-beta-depleted transplantation in children (TCRdb year 2016). Regarding the research as a whole: Using TCR repertoire profiling, the study followed T-cell immune reconstitution in a quantitative way in children after TCRalphabeta/CD19-depleted allogeneic hematopoietic cell transplantation. Points the paper makes about the study in general: The high TCRbeta diversity at day 60 in some patients was ascribed to recipient T cells and intrathymic progenitors that had survived conditioning. Hyperexpanded clone frequencies declined over subsequent months; after one year, T-cell counts and TCRbeta diversity were mostly attributed to newly produced T cells. About two months after transplant, the apparently early recovery of alphabetaT-cell counts reportedly depended on just several hundred clones that had expanded rapidly and came from non-depleted graft cells.

Between the V and J ends, shortened by 5 bases and 2 bases respectively, the junction contains 15 bases. CDR3 length: 15 amino acids, cysteine to phenylalanine. Only the CDR3 DNA stays, 45 bases, in frame from base 1. CDR1 and CDR2 are read off the germline V gene as SGHTA and FQGTGA. The treatment or condition tag for this specimen amounts to: allogeneic hematopoietic cell transplantation with graft depleted of TCRalphabeta T cells and CD19 B cells. The children who served as transplant recipients had been given grafts of TCRalphabeta/CD19-depleted allogeneic hematopoietic cells. The library was generated by PCR. The instrument was an Illumina HiSeq 2500. TCR libraries were prepared with molecular barcoding, using unique molecular identifiers to normalize TCRbeta repertoire quantification. The raw public data were reprocessed by TCRdb itself: fastp quality trimming at Q25, MiXCR clonotype calling, in-frame beta chains only. For every CDR3 protein sequence, its rows merge into one entry that carries the most common genes and DNA. In this sample the table shows roughly 200,000 distinct CDR3 sequences, 8.4% of which occur a single time. The ten largest account for roughly a third of the sample.

Recombination connected TRBV7-3 to TRBJ1-1; tentative D gene TRBD1, with 5 bases matching. Here the sequenced sample was PBMCs, mostly from graft donor cells, taken 360 days after TCRalphabeta/CD19-depleted stem cell transplant. This TCR was sampled from a male patient aged 2-15 years who had a stem cell transplant for acute myeloid leukemia, so the T cells may come from the graft donor. The CDR3 is CASSRLGTPNTEAFF. At the DNA level, the sequence is TGTGCCAGCAGCCGCCTCGGGACCCCCAACACTGAAGCTTTCTTT.